The 14 T cell receptor beta chains below all came from one sample that was sequenced in a study of T cells in Graves' hyperthyroidism and ophthalmopathy. Amplification yielded TCR beta CDR3 regions, with RNA transcripts as the source. First-round RT-PCR of the TCR CDR3 relied on the HTBI primer set. TCRdb independently ran MiXCR on the multiplex PCR reads; one entry per CDR3 protein. The table has 140,000 or so distinct CDR3 sequences, over 20% seen once. Sequenced: blood. All receptors come from a woman aged 45-59 years with Graves' hyperthyroidism that later progressed to Graves' ophthalmopathy.

This clonotype has a count of ten or more. The gene calls are TRBV5-1 and TRBJ2-7; D gene ambiguous. CDR1 and CDR2 from the germline V gene are SGHRS and YFSETQ. Trimming pared 4 bases from V and 0 bases from J, leaving 11 bases between. CDR3 length: 14 residues. CDR3 sequence: CASSTDPSSYEQYF. CDR3 DNA: TGCGCCAGCAGCACGGACCCCTCCTCCTACGAGCAGTACTTC.

This clonotype occurred a few times. This chain connects TRBV15 to TRBJ2-1; TRBD2 matches at 7 bases. Germline loops: CDR1 LNHNV, CDR2 YYDKDF (reference sequence). The CDR3 spans 17 residues. V shed 5 bases, J shed 2 bases, and the junction held 12 bases outside the gene matches. CDR3 in amino acids: CATSPQKVREPYNEQFF. The CDR3 bases are TGTGCCACCAGCCCACAAAAGGTGCGGGAGCCCTACAATGAGCAGTTCTTC.

This clonotype was seen a handful of times. The chain couples TRBV7-9 to TRBJ2-7; 10 nucleotides match TRBD2. V shed 3 bases and J 3 bases; nucleotides not matched to a gene: 5. Germline lookup yields CDR1 SEHNR and CDR2 FQNEAQ (reference sequence). This CDR3 comprises 15 residues. The CDR3 DNA follows: TGTGCCAGCAGCTTCGCAGCGGGAGGGTTCTACGAGCAGTACGTC. It yields the protein CASSFAAGGFYEQYV.

The DNA for the CDR3 is TGTGCCAGCGTCCGCCTGCGACAACCCTACGAGCAGTACTTC. Amino acids: CASVRLRQPYEQYF. The chain is built from TRBV5-4 and TRBJ2-7; D gene ambiguous. V was pared by 7 bases and J by 2 bases, with 16 bases between. The CDR3 totals 14 residues. CDR1 is SGHNT and CDR2 is YYREEE in the germline V gene (reference sequence).

This clonotype appeared many times. The genes are TRBV19 and TRBJ2-1; D possibly corresponds to TRBD2 (6 bases). The CDR3 is 16 residues long. The V gene lost 1 base and the J gene lost 7 bases, with 17 bases spanning the gap. Per the germline V gene, CDR1 is LNHDA and CDR2 is SQIVND (reference sequence). The CDR3 bases are TGTGCCAGTAGTATAGGACGGGAGCTACGGGAAAATGAGCAGTTCTTC. Residues: CASSIGRELRENEQFF.

This clonotype has just a few counts. The chain couples TRBV4-1 to TRBJ1-1, with D maybe TRBD1 (6 bases). V dropped 6 bases and J dropped 5 bases, with 13 bases sitting between them. Germline CDR1 and CDR2: MGHRA and YSYEKL. CDR3 size: 13 residues. The DNA for the CDR3 is TGCGCCAGCAGAGGCAGGGGACTTACTGAAGCTTTCTTT. Encoded protein: CASRGRGLTEAFF.

The J gene is TRBJ2-1, the V gene TRBV20-1; D ambiguous. With 6 bases removed from V and 9 bases from J, the gap between germline ends came to 12 bases. The CDR3 covers 11 residues. Germline CDR1 is DFQATT and CDR2 is SNEGSKA (reference sequence). The CDR3 bases are TGCAGTGCGATGCCAAGATCTGAGCAGTTCTTC. It translates to CSAMPRSEQFF.

This clonotype appeared many times. The rearrangement links TRBV9 to TRBJ1-2, with D unclear. Trimming left V 0 bases short and J 2 bases short, with 11 bases between. This CDR3 comprises 15 residues. CDR1 and CDR2 from the germline V gene are SGDLS and YYNGEE. The DNA of the CDR3 is TGTGCCAGCAGCGTAGTTACTACAGTCAACTATGGCTACACCTTC. Amino acid sequence: CASSVVTTVNYGYTF.

The chain carries TRBV6-5 and TRBJ1-4; D is undetermined. This CDR3 is built from 16 residues. Germline V gene lookup returns CDR1 MNHEY and CDR2 SVGAGI. V lost 2 bases, J lost 3 bases, and 13 bases lay in between. The CDR3 DNA sequence: TGTGCCAGCAGTTACAGTGGGGTCGGGTCTAATGAAAAACTGTTTTTT. The encoded protein is CASSYSGVGSNEKLFF.

A remark on this clonotype: A much larger clonotype is one base distant, so this may be a read error. The chain recombines TRBV3-1 with TRBJ2-1; 8 bases line up with TRBD2. The CDR3 covers 18 residues. Germline CDR1 is LGHDT and CDR2 is YNNKEL (reference sequence). V lost 0 bases to trimming and J lost 2 bases; unmatched junction nucleotides: 9. Written as DNA, the CDR3 is TGTGCCAGCAGCCAAGATTCGCCTAGCGGGCCCACCTACAATGAGCAGTTCTTC. Amino acid sequence: CASSQDSPSGPTYNEQFF.

The sample holds many counts of this clonotype. The chain joins TRBV14 to TRBJ2-1; TRBD1 matches at 7 bases. This CDR3 is 16 amino acids long. V gave up 2 bases and J gave up 3 bases; unmatched junction bases: 7. CDR1 and CDR2 from the germline V gene are SGHDN and FVKESK. CDR3 sequence: CASSQKTGVLYNEQFF. For the CDR3, the DNA is TGTGCCAGCAGCCAAAAAACAGGGGTCCTCTACAATGAGCAGTTCTTC.

This clonotype was seen many times. The chain employs TRBV6-1 and TRBJ1-5; no reliable D call. The germline gives CDR1 MNHNS, CDR2 SASEGT. Trimming took off 7 bases at V and 2 bases at J, with 9 bases between the two ends. The CDR3 runs to 13 residues. The CDR3 spells CASTGVGNQPQHF. In DNA, the CDR3 is TGTGCCAGCACTGGAGTTGGCAATCAGCCCCAGCATTTT.

The rearrangement uses TRBV6-1 and TRBJ2-3; no definite D call. Germline V CDR1 and CDR2: MNHNS, SASEGT. Trimming removed 3 bases from V and 5 bases from J, with 12 bases in between. This CDR3 is built from 14 residues. The CDR3 DNA follows: TGTGCCAGCAGTGAGAGGAACCGCGGAGATACGCAGTATTTT. Its translation is CASSERNRGDTQYF.

The V call is TRBV6-2 or TRBV6-3, the J call TRBJ2-1, with 10 bases aligning to TRBD2. Per the germline V gene, CDR1 is MNHEY and CDR2 is SVGEGT. This CDR3 comprises 18 residues. After removal of 2 bases from V and 0 bases from J, the junction contained 7 bases not matched to a gene. The DNA of the CDR3 is TGTGCCAGCAGTTACCCCCGTGCTAGCGGGGGCTCCTACAATGAGCAGTTCTTC. As protein: CASSYPRASGGSYNEQFF.